The 9 T cell receptor beta chains given below trace back to one sample, sequenced in a study of beta chain features in type 1 diabetes. Sequenced material consisted of expressed TCRB transcripts (all of the isolated RNA was reverse transcribed). Sequencing was performed with immunoSEQ multiplex PCR; in TCRdb, only in-frame clones are kept and a portion is missing. The profile shows under 400,000 clones, approximately 15% of them singletons. Material: central memory CD4+ T cells from blood. These receptors all come from a young man in good health.

To note about this clone: The sample has other DNA sequences that encode this CDR3 too. The genes are TRBV4-1 and TRBJ2-1; 10 nucleotides align to TRBD2. CDR3 length equals 17 residues. With 0 bases clipped from V and 2 bases from J, the junction kept 4 bases outside the gene matches. Germline-derived CDR1 and CDR2 are MGHRA and YSYEKL. CDR3 nucleotides: TGCGCCAGCAGCCAAGAAGGCCTAGCGGGGGCCTACAATGAGCAGTTCTTC. This sequence encodes CASSQEGLAGAYNEQFF.

This clone appeared many times. This sequence joins TRBV27 and TRBJ1-1; D may be TRBD1 (5 bases). This CDR3 is built from 15 residues. The V gene's germline CDR1 is MNHEY and CDR2 SMNVEV (reference sequence). V dropped 0 bases and J dropped 4 bases, with 12 bases sitting between them. The CDR3 loop reads CASSLSLRGRTEAFF. The CDR3 bases are TGTGCCAGCAGTTTATCGCTGAGGGGACGCACTGAAGCTTTCTTT.

This clone was recorded a few times. The rearrangement links TRBV6-5 to TRBJ1-1, with 7 bases matching TRBD1. Per germline, CDR1 MNHEY and CDR2 SVGAGI. This CDR3 is 14 amino acids long. With 9 bases clipped from V and 1 base from J, the junction kept 8 bases outside the gene matches. This CDR3 is CASNRGIGNTEAFF. The CDR3 region has the DNA TGTGCCAGTAACAGGGGTATCGGGAACACTGAAGCTTTCTTT.

This clone was seen more than once but under ten times. The rearrangement joins TRBV5-1 to TRBJ2-3; 10 bases align to TRBD2. V was clipped by 3 bases and J by 2 bases; unmatched bases: 9. CDR3 length: 17 amino acids. Germline V CDR1 and CDR2: SGHRS, YFSETQ. CDR3 sequence: CASSSLAGVPPTDTQYF. CDR3 nucleotide sequence: TGCGCCAGCAGCTCTCTAGCGGGGGTCCCCCCCACAGATACGCAGTATTTT.

This clone was observed a handful of times. The CDR3 DNA sequence: TGTGCCAGCAGCTTAGGGATCTACGAGCAGTACTTC. Encoded protein: CASSLGIYEQYF. V gene TRBV11-3 combines with J gene TRBJ2-7, with no clear D. V dropped 1 base and J dropped 3 bases, with 4 bases sitting between them. CDR3 length: 12 amino acids. Germline V CDR1 and CDR2: SGHNT, YENEEA.

CDR3 in DNA: TGTGCCAGCAGCTTGGGAATCTTACAGGGCTCATCCTACGAGCAGTACTTC. Residues: CASSLGILQGSSYEQYF. The chain joins TRBV7-9 to TRBJ2-7; D is perhaps TRBD1 (6 bases). Germline V gene sequence: CDR1 SEHNR, CDR2 FQNEAQ (reference sequence). The length of the CDR3 is 17 residues. V was shortened by 3 bases and J by 1 base, with 19 bases between the two germline ends.

This clone was observed a handful of times. V gene TRBV7-2 combines with J gene TRBJ2-4, with D perhaps TRBD2 (6 bases). The germline V and J ends were trimmed by 5 bases and 3 bases, with 14 bases remaining between them. The CDR3 consists of 15 residues. CDR1 SGHTA and CDR2 FQGNSA come from the germline V gene. The CDR3 sequence is CASSLGGAGKNIQYF. The CDR3 DNA follows: TGTGCCAGCAGCCTGGGGGGTGCGGGCAAAAACATTCAGTACTTC.

This clone showed up just a few times. This rearrangement joins TRBV7-9 to TRBJ2-1; TRBD2 matches 10 bases. V lost 4 bases to trimming and J lost 7 bases; unmatched junction nucleotides: 1. This CDR3 is 13 amino acids long. Germline lookup yields CDR1 SEHNR and CDR2 FQNEAQ (reference sequence). The CDR3: CASSSSGSNEQFF. CDR3 nucleotides: TGTGCCAGCAGCTCTAGCGGGAGTAATGAGCAGTTCTTC.

The chain is built from TRBV5-1 and TRBJ2-7, with D possibly matching TRBD1 (6 bases). This CDR3 spans 14 amino acids. V was trimmed by 4 bases and J by 3 bases, leaving 14 bases between them. The V gene's germline CDR1 is SGHRS and CDR2 YFSETQ. The CDR3 bases are TGCGCCAGCAGCCGATTTCGACAGGTCTACGAGCAGTACGTC. As protein: CASSRFRQVYEQYV.